This entry is about one TCR beta chain. What it binds is not known. The sample's treatment: roughly ten-day PBMC culture with coronavirus spike peptide pools or control peptides (ViraFEST assay). The sample is drawn from a study of vaccination and CD4 T cells after COVID-19. CD4+ T cells that had been cultured provided DNA sequenced with the Oncomine TCR Beta short-read assay. TCRdb re-called the PCR reads through MiXCR, storing one row per CDR3 protein. The sample has about 14,000 distinct CDR3 sequences, 41% seen once. The CDR3 totals 14 residues. Germline assignment: CDR1 DFQATT and CDR2 SNEGSKA (reference sequence). The V and J ends lost 5 bases and 0 bases respectively, with 11 bases between them.

Sequencing was performed on CD4+ T cells from blood, cultured in vitro, taken after SARS-CoV-2 vaccination. The chain links TRBV20-1 to TRBJ2-1, with D possibly TRBD1 on 6 matching bases. The source of this sequence is a human donor who had recovered from COVID-19. The CDR3 protein is CSASRTVSYNEQFF. Here the CDR3 DNA reads TGCAGTGCTTCTCGGACAGTCTCCTACAATGAGCAGTTCTTC.